Listed here are 26 T cell receptor beta chains from one sample, sequenced in a study of T cell changes during pregnancy in multiple sclerosis. Clones were read by immunoSEQ multiplex PCR, and TCRdb kept only the in-frame ones, dropping some. The data hold around 95,000 clones, with 92% observed a single time. The sample consisted of peripheral blood, taken after pregnancy. Every receptor here comes from a female donor with multiple sclerosis, enrolled in a pregnancy study.

This chain uses TRBV5-6 with TRBJ1-2; 9 positions match TRBD1. The CDR3 spans 16 residues. Per germline, CDR1 SGHDT and CDR2 YYEEEE. J lost 2 bases, V lost 3 bases, and 8 bases had no gene match. The CDR3 DNA sequence: TGTGCCAGCAGCTCGAGTACAGGGGGCCTCAACTATGGCTACACCTTC. This codes for CASSSSTGGLNYGYTF. The whole variable domain, remainder taken from reference TRBV5-6 and TRBJ1-2, is DAGVTQSPTHLIKTRGQQVTLRCSPKSGHDTVSWYQQALGQGPQFIFQYYEEEERQRGNFPDRFSGHQFPNYSSELNVNALLLGDSALYLCASSSSTGGLNYGYTFGSGTRLTVV.

The rearrangement uses TRBV29-1 and TRBJ2-5, with 8 bases matching TRBD1. Trimming removed 7 bases from V and 4 bases from J; junction bases left unmatched: 11. The CDR3 is 14 residues long. Germline V lookup: CDR1 SQVTM, CDR2 ANQGSEA. The CDR3 protein is CSGGRQGKGETQYF. In nucleotides, the CDR3 is TGCAGCGGTGGAAGACAGGGGAAGGGAGAGACCCAGTACTTC.

V gene TRBV7-9 combines with J gene TRBJ2-2; 7 positions agree with TRBD1. V gave up 8 bases and J gave up 2 bases; unmatched junction bases: 5. The CDR3 extends over 14 amino acids. CDR1 SEHNR and CDR2 FQNEAQ come from the germline V gene (reference sequence). The CDR3 nucleotides are TGTGCCAGCTGGGACAGCCGAAACACCGGGGAGCTGTTTTTT. Translating gives CASWDSRNTGELFF.

The CDR3 DNA reads TGTGCCAGCAGCGTTGGGACACCGATTAGGAACACCGGGGAGCTGTTTTTT. Its translation is CASSVGTPIRNTGELFF. The chain recombines TRBV11-2 with TRBJ2-2, with D possibly TRBD1 on 6 matching bases. Germline V lookup: CDR1 SGHAT, CDR2 FQNNGV. The CDR3 runs 17 residues. V lost 5 bases, J lost 1 base, and 17 bases lay in between.

This chain connects TRBV4-3 to TRBJ1-5; D gene unclear. This CDR3 has 16 amino acids. Germline V gives CDR1 LGHNA, CDR2 YSLEER. V was trimmed by 0 bases and J by 5 bases, leaving 14 bases between them. CDR3 DNA sequence: TGCGCCAGCAGCCAAGATTTGGGAGAAGGTTATCAGCCCCAGCATTTT. Residues: CASSQDLGEGYQPQHF.

The gene calls are TRBV4-3 and TRBJ2-1; 9 bases are shared with TRBD2. The CDR3 runs to 15 residues. Germline lookup yields CDR1 LGHNA and CDR2 YSLEER. V lost 0 bases to trimming and J lost 7 bases; unmatched junction nucleotides: 4. This chain's CDR3 is CASSQDRGGANEQFF. The CDR3 region has the DNA TGCGCCAGCAGCCAAGATCGCGGGGGGGCTAATGAGCAGTTCTTC.

The DNA of the CDR3 is TGTGCCAGTAACCCTAGCGGGAGTTCGGCCACCGGGGAGCTGTTTTTT. It specifies CASNPSGSSATGELFF. The chain combines TRBV19 with TRBJ2-2; the match to TRBD2 covers 10 bases. CDR1 is LNHDA, CDR2 SQIVND, per germline (reference sequence). The V gene end was trimmed by 7 bases and the J gene end by 4 bases; junction bases not matched to a gene: 9. This CDR3 is built from 16 residues.

The rearrangement joins TRBV6-6 to TRBJ1-1, with D unresolved. V lost 6 bases and J lost 4, with 12 bases in between. This CDR3 is built from 13 residues. From germline, CDR1 is MNHNY and CDR2 SVGAGI (reference sequence). CDR3 bases: TGTGCCAGCAGCAAAGAGAGAGGCACTGAAGCTTTCTTT. This translates into CASSKERGTEAFF.

This sequence joins TRBV30 and TRBJ2-1; D gene unclear. Per germline, CDR1 GTSNPN and CDR2 SVGIG (reference sequence). CDR3 length: 17 amino acids. V was trimmed by 0 bases and J by 0 bases, leaving 15 bases between them. CDR3 bases: TGTGCCTGGAGTGTAGACTCATCCTCTTCCTCCTACAATGAGCAGTTCTTC. It is translated as CAWSVDSSSSSYNEQFF. Full variable domain (rest looked up from reference TRBV30 and TRBJ2-1): SQTIHQWPATLVQPVGSPLSLECTVEGTSNPNLYWYRQAAGRGLQLLFYSVGIGQISSEVPQNLSASRPQDRQFILSSKKLLLSDSGFYLCAWSVDSSSSSYNEQFFGPGTRLTVL.

This chain uses TRBV5-6 with TRBJ1-6, with D hard to call. Germline CDR1 and CDR2: SGHDT and YYEEEE. The V end lost 4 bases, the J end lost 15 bases, and 23 bases lay between the germline ends. CDR3 size: 15 residues. CDR3 in amino acids: CASSADTRAWAHLHF. CDR3 DNA: TGTGCCAGCAGCGCAGACACTAGGGCCTGGGCTCACCTCCACTTT.

The V gene is TRBV18, the J gene TRBJ2-5; 9 bases agree with TRBD2. Per the germline V gene, CDR1 is KGHSH and CDR2 is LQKENI. The CDR3 extends over 16 amino acids. V trimming: 6 bases; J trimming: 1 base; junction bases outside the gene matches: 9. DNA for the CDR3: TGTGCCAGCTCGTCACTCGCGGGGGGGCCCCAAGAGACCCAGTACTTC. This translates into CASSSLAGGPQETQYF.

The chain employs TRBV6-1 and TRBJ1-6; D remains unclear. The CDR3 length is 15 residues. Per germline, CDR1 MNHNS and CDR2 SASEGT. The V end lost 2 bases, the J end lost 3 bases, and 8 bases lay between the germline ends. The CDR3 protein is CASSESRDYNSPLHF. CDR3 sequence (DNA): TGTGCCAGCAGTGAAAGCCGGGACTATAATTCACCCCTCCACTTT.

The chain uses TRBV25-1 and TRBJ2-1; a weak D match, TRBD1 (6 bases). V lost 1 base to trimming and J lost 6 bases, with 10 bases between them. Germline values: CDR1 MGHDK, CDR2 SYGVNS. This CDR3 region has 14 residues. CDR3 region: CASSESGRGNEQFF. CDR3 DNA sequence: TGTGCCAGCAGTGAATCCGGCAGGGGCAATGAGCAGTTCTTC.

V gene TRBV7-2 combines with J gene TRBJ2-2, with a tentative D call TRBD2 (6 bases). Trimming stripped 4 bases from V and 2 bases from J, with 23 bases between. Germline lookup yields CDR1 SGHTA and CDR2 FQGNSA. This CDR3 has 19 amino acids. The CDR3 nucleotides are TGTGCCAGCAGCTCCCGCCTGGGGTTTCCGGCGGGAAACACCGGGGAGCTGTTTTTT. Its protein is CASSSRLGFPAGNTGELFF.

This chain uses TRBV27 with TRBJ2-7; D unclear. Deletions cut 0 bases from V and 7 bases from J, with 10 bases between. This CDR3 region has 13 residues. Germline loops: CDR1 MNHEY, CDR2 SMNVEV (reference sequence). In DNA, the CDR3 is TGTGCCAGCAGTTTATCTGGGTTCGGGGAGCAGTACTTC. This encodes CASSLSGFGEQYF.

This chain connects TRBV19 to TRBJ2-5; 7 bases are a match to TRBD2. CDR1 and CDR2 from the germline V gene are LNHDA and SQIVND (reference sequence). V was clipped by 3 bases and J by 9 bases; unmatched bases: 13. There are 15 residues in the CDR3. CDR3 bases: TGTGCCAGTAGTATTTCTGGGGGGGAGCGGGATGCCCAGTACTTC. Translating gives CASSISGGERDAQYF.

This chain joins TRBV7-3 and TRBJ2-5; weak D call: TRBD1 (6 bases). The CDR3 extends over 16 amino acids. Trimming cost V 5 bases and J 0 bases, with 16 bases left between them. CDR1 is SGHTA, CDR2 FQGTGA, per germline. As DNA, the CDR3 is TGTGCCAGCAGCCTGGGGGCGGAACCCCACCAAGAGACCCAGTACTTC. The encoded protein is CASSLGAEPHQETQYF.

The chain is built from TRBV11-3 and TRBJ1-6, with 9 nucleotides matching TRBD1. CDR1 is SGHNT and CDR2 is YENEEA in the germline V gene. The CDR3 contains 15 residues. V shed 4 bases, J shed 8 bases, and the junction held 6 bases outside the gene matches. CDR3 coding DNA: TGTGCCAGCAGCTACACAACAGGGGGCCATTCACCCCTCCACTTT. Its protein product is CASSYTTGGHSPLHF.

The V gene is TRBV11-3, the J gene TRBJ2-1; D call uncertain. V lost 5 bases and J lost 4, with 12 bases in between. This CDR3 is built from 14 residues. Germline V lookup: CDR1 SGHNT, CDR2 YENEEA. The CDR3 region has the DNA TGTGCCAGCAGCCTGACAACAGAGTACAATGAGCAGTTCTTC. This sequence encodes CASSLTTEYNEQFF.

The V gene is TRBV6-1, the J gene TRBJ2-7, with a tentative D call TRBD1 (6 bases). The CDR3 is 16 residues long. With 4 bases removed from V and 2 bases from J, the gap between germline ends came to 18 bases. CDR1 and CDR2 from the germline V gene are MNHNS and SASEGT. DNA of the CDR3: TGTGCCAGCAGTGCCGGAACCGGGACACCGGCCTACGAGCAGTACTTC. It encodes CASSAGTGTPAYEQYF.

This sequence joins TRBV5-4 and TRBJ2-5, with 10 bases matching TRBD2. Trimming cost V 4 bases and J 4 bases; bases outside gene matches: 10. Per the germline V gene, CDR1 is SGHNT and CDR2 is YYREEE (reference sequence). The CDR3 consists of 16 residues. The CDR3 coding sequence is TGTGCCAGCAGCCTCCTTAGCGGGAGGACAGGAGAGACCCAGTACTTC. Amino acid sequence: CASSLLSGRTGETQYF.

The genes are TRBV10-3 and TRBJ2-7; 7 bases fit TRBD2. V lost 8 bases, J lost 0 bases, and 7 bases stayed unmatched. The CDR3 is made up of 14 amino acids. Germline CDR1 reads ENHRY; CDR2 reads SYGVKD. The CDR3 sequence: CAIDASGSSYEQYF. CDR3 bases: TGTGCCATCGACGCTAGCGGTAGCTCCTACGAGCAGTACTTC.

The V gene is TRBV6-6, the J gene TRBJ2-7, with D perhaps TRBD1 (5 bases). The CDR3 is 11 residues long. Germline values: CDR1 MNHNY, CDR2 SVGAGI (reference sequence). V dropped 7 bases and J dropped 5 bases, with 9 bases sitting between them. DNA for the CDR3: TGTGCCAGCAATCAAGGGGACGAGCAGTACTTC. As protein: CASNQGDEQYF.

The V gene is TRBV27, the J gene TRBJ1-5; D gene ambiguous. The germline V gene encodes CDR1 MNHEY and CDR2 SMNVEV (reference sequence). The CDR3 has 16 amino acids. V gave up 3 bases and J gave up 5 bases, with 17 bases separating them. The CDR3 spells CASSFVGALYDQPQHF. The CDR3 nucleotides are TGTGCCAGCAGTTTCGTGGGAGCCCTGTATGATCAGCCCCAGCATTTT.

The chain couples TRBV18 to TRBJ1-1, with 8 positions matching TRBD1. The CDR3 covers 14 residues. Germline CDR1 is KGHSH and CDR2 is LQKENI. The J segment lost 6 bases and the V segment lost 6 bases, leaving 9 bases of the junction unmatched. The DNA of the CDR3 is TGTGCCAGCTCGACAGGACAGGGAGGCGCTGAAGCTTTCTTT. Its translation is CASSTGQGGAEAFF.

This rearrangement joins TRBV28 to TRBJ1-6; D perhaps matches TRBD1 (6 bases). Trimming removed 6 bases at V and 2 bases at J, with 11 bases between. The CDR3 is 15 amino acids. Germline CDR1 MDHEN, CDR2 SYDVKM. CDR3: CASSTGPAYNSPLHF. In DNA, the CDR3 is TGTGCCAGCAGCACAGGGCCCGCCTATAATTCACCCCTCCACTTT.